These T cell receptor beta chains were read from a single sample in a study of blood T cell repertoires in COVID-19. The table came from immunoSEQ multiplex PCR; TCRdb's copy has only in-frame clones and leaves some out. The sample lists about 120,000 clones, around 91% seen once, with roughly 4% in the top ten. Sequencing was done on a sample of peripheral blood. Receptors were obtained from a woman aged 60-70 years with COVID-19, enrolled during active disease. Each CDR3 is given with its conserved first and last residue. The order of the fields is V gene, clone size, J gene, D gene, CDR3 DNA, CDR3 protein. A D gene is named only where the DNA matches it firmly. Part of the rows lack a size; the others show once, few, many or a class for expanded clones.

V gene: TRBV6-5
clone size: NA
J gene: TRBJ1-2
D gene: TRBD1
CDR3 DNA: TGTGCCAGCAGCGGACAGGCCAGCTATGGCTACACCTTC
CDR3 protein: CASSGQASYGYTF

V gene: TRBV7-3
clone size: NA
J gene: TRBJ2-1
D gene: TRBD2
CDR3 DNA: TGTGCCAGCAGCTGGGGAGGGAAGCACAATGAGCAGTTCTTC
CDR3 protein: CASSWGGKHNEQFF

V gene: TRBV9
clone size: few
J gene: TRBJ2-3
D gene: NA
CDR3 DNA: TGTGCCAGCAGCAACAGACCCAACCCCAGCACAGATACGCAGTATTTT
CDR3 protein: CASSNRPNPSTDTQYF

V gene: TRBV5-1
clone size: NA
J gene: TRBJ2-3
D gene: NA
CDR3 DNA: TGCGCCAGCAGCCCAACGACGGGGGTGGGAGATACGCAGTATTTT
CDR3 protein: CASSPTTGVGDTQYF

V gene: TRBV19
clone size: NA
J gene: TRBJ1-6
D gene: TRBD1
CDR3 DNA: TGTGCCAGTAGTATGGGGGGACAGCTACTCTCACCCCTCCACTTT
CDR3 protein: CASSMGGQLLSPLHF

V gene: TRBV7-6
clone size: NA
J gene: TRBJ2-7
D gene: TRBD2
CDR3 DNA: TGTGCCAGCAGCTTAGGGACTAGCGGGGGTTACGAGCAGTACTTC
CDR3 protein: CASSLGTSGGYEQYF

V gene: TRBV27
clone size: NA
J gene: TRBJ2-3
D gene: TRBD2
CDR3 DNA: TGTGCCAGCAGTTCGGGACTAGCGGGGGGAAGGGCAGATACGCAGTATTTT
CDR3 protein: CASSSGLAGGRADTQYF

V gene: TRBV6-4
clone size: few
J gene: TRBJ1-2
D gene: NA
CDR3 DNA: TGTGCCAGCAGTGACAGCGCCAATATACCTAACTATGGCTACACCTTC
CDR3 protein: CASSDSANIPNYGYTF

V gene: TRBV19
clone size: NA
J gene: TRBJ2-7
D gene: TRBD1
CDR3 DNA: TGTGCCAGTAGTATAGAGGCCGGGACAGGGTCCAGCTCTGCGCAGTACTTC
CDR3 protein: CASSIEAGTGSSSAQYF

V gene: TRBV10-3
clone size: NA
J gene: TRBJ1-2
D gene: TRBD1
CDR3 DNA: TGTGCCATCAGAGGACAGGGGGCGGATCAAAGCTACACCTTC
CDR3 protein: CAIRGQGADQSYTF

V gene: TRBV2
clone size: NA
J gene: TRBJ2-2
D gene: NA
CDR3 DNA: TGTGCCAGCAGTGAATCACTACCTACCGGGGAGCTGTTTTTT
CDR3 protein: CASSESLPTGELFF

V gene: TRBV9
clone size: NA
J gene: TRBJ2-1
D gene: TRBD2
CDR3 DNA: TGTGCCAGCAGCGCCACTAGCGGGGGGACCGGTGAGCAGTTCTTC
CDR3 protein: CASSATSGGTGEQFF

V gene: TRBV12-3/TRBV12-4
clone size: NA
J gene: TRBJ1-1
D gene: NA
CDR3 DNA: TGTGCCAGCTTCGGTCTTTACGAAGCTTTCTTT
CDR3 protein: CASFGLYEAFF

V gene: TRBV15
clone size: NA
J gene: TRBJ1-6
D gene: TRBD1
CDR3 DNA: TGTGCCACCAGGACACAGGGGGGTCGGGTTAATTCACCCCTCCACTTT
CDR3 protein: CATRTQGGRVNSPLHF

V gene: TRBV7-2
clone size: NA
J gene: TRBJ2-3
D gene: TRBD2
CDR3 DNA: TGTGCCAGCAGCTCCCAAGGACTAGCGGGGGTGACAGATACGCAGTATTTT
CDR3 protein: CASSSQGLAGVTDTQYF

V gene: TRBV19
clone size: NA
J gene: TRBJ2-2
D gene: NA
CDR3 DNA: TGTGCCAGTAGCGGGGCGGGGACGAGCACCGGGGAGCTGTTTTTT
CDR3 protein: CASSGAGTSTGELFF

V gene: TRBV9
clone size: NA
J gene: TRBJ2-1
D gene: TRBD2
CDR3 DNA: TGTGCCAGCAGCCCCACTAGCGGTAGCTCCTACAATGAGCAGTTCTTC
CDR3 protein: CASSPTSGSSYNEQFF

V gene: TRBV5-1
clone size: few
J gene: TRBJ2-3
D gene: NA
CDR3 DNA: TGCGCCAGCAGCCCGAGAGAGGATACGCAGTATTTT
CDR3 protein: CASSPREDTQYF

V gene: TRBV7-2
clone size: NA
J gene: TRBJ2-2
D gene: NA
CDR3 DNA: TGTGCCAGCAGCTTATCTAAGCGACCCGGGGAGCTGTTTTTT
CDR3 protein: CASSLSKRPGELFF

V gene: TRBV6-2/TRBV6-3
clone size: NA
J gene: TRBJ2-1
D gene: TRBD2
CDR3 DNA: TGTGCCAGCAGTTCCCCTCTAGGGGAGGGGAGCTCCTACAATGAGCAGTTCTTC
CDR3 protein: CASSSPLGEGSSYNEQFF

V gene: TRBV27
clone size: NA
J gene: TRBJ1-2
D gene: TRBD1
CDR3 DNA: TGTGCCAGCAGTTTTACCACAGGGGGTGGAGGCTACACCTTC
CDR3 protein: CASSFTTGGGGYTF

V gene: TRBV18
clone size: NA
J gene: TRBJ2-7
D gene: NA
CDR3 DNA: TGTGCCAGCTCACCACGGCAAGAGACTAGGGGTTACGAGCAGTACTTC
CDR3 protein: CASSPRQETRGYEQYF

V gene: TRBV5-4
clone size: NA
J gene: TRBJ2-2
D gene: NA
CDR3 DNA: TGTGCCAGCAACCGGGACACTGACACCGGGGAGCTGTTTTTT
CDR3 protein: CASNRDTDTGELFF

V gene: TRBV9
clone size: NA
J gene: TRBJ2-2
D gene: NA
CDR3 DNA: TGTGCCAGCAGCCCTCATACTGGGGAGCTGTTTTTT
CDR3 protein: CASSPHTGELFF

V gene: TRBV5-1
clone size: NA
J gene: TRBJ2-2
D gene: NA
CDR3 DNA: TGCGCCAGCAGCTCTGGACAGCACACCGGGGAGCTGTTTTTT
CDR3 protein: CASSSGQHTGELFF

V gene: TRBV2
clone size: NA
J gene: TRBJ1-5
D gene: TRBD1
CDR3 DNA: TGTGCCAGCAGTCAACAGGGGGTGGAGCAGCCCCAGCATTTT
CDR3 protein: CASSQQGVEQPQHF

V gene: TRBV12-3/TRBV12-4
clone size: NA
J gene: TRBJ2-1
D gene: TRBD1
CDR3 DNA: TGTGCCAGCTCAGGGGGTACCTACAATGAGCAGTTCTTC
CDR3 protein: CASSGGTYNEQFF

V gene: TRBV6-5
clone size: NA
J gene: TRBJ1-2
D gene: TRBD1
CDR3 DNA: TGTGCCAGCAGCCAGGGACAGACGACCTATGGCTACACCTTC
CDR3 protein: CASSQGQTTYGYTF

V gene: TRBV3-1/TRBV3-2
clone size: NA
J gene: TRBJ1-5
D gene: NA
CDR3 DNA: TGTGCCAGCAGCCAGCAGGGTGACCCTCGAAGGCCCCAGCATTTT
CDR3 protein: CASSQQGDPRRPQHF

V gene: TRBV7-2
clone size: NA
J gene: TRBJ2-7
D gene: NA
CDR3 DNA: TGTGCCAGCAGCTTTTCTAGTTACGAGCAGTACTTC
CDR3 protein: CASSFSSYEQYF

V gene: TRBV19
clone size: once
J gene: TRBJ2-6
D gene: NA
CDR3 DNA: TGTGCCAGTAGTATCGGGAACGGGGCCAACGTCCTGACTTTC
CDR3 protein: CASSIGNGANVLTF

V gene: TRBV11-3
clone size: NA
J gene: TRBJ2-2
D gene: TRBD2
CDR3 DNA: TGTGCCAGCAGCTCTTTGCGGGGGGGGAACACCGGGGAGCTGTTTTTT
CDR3 protein: CASSSLRGGNTGELFF

V gene: TRBV4-3
clone size: NA
J gene: TRBJ2-3
D gene: NA
CDR3 DNA: TGCGCCAGCAGCCAAGATCCGGGGATTGGTACGCAGTATTTT
CDR3 protein: CASSQDPGIGTQYF

V gene: TRBV6-2/TRBV6-3
clone size: NA
J gene: TRBJ2-7
D gene: NA
CDR3 DNA: TGTGCCAGCAGTTACCGCAGCTCCTACGAGCAGTACTTC
CDR3 protein: CASSYRSSYEQYF

V gene: TRBV5-8
clone size: NA
J gene: TRBJ1-1
D gene: TRBD1
CDR3 DNA: TGTGCCAGCAGCACAGGGGGCAGGAACACTGAAGCTTTCTTT
CDR3 protein: CASSTGGRNTEAFF

V gene: TRBV5-6
clone size: NA
J gene: TRBJ1-1
D gene: NA
CDR3 DNA: TGTGCCAGCAGCCCTGGCCGGGACAAAGCTTTCTTT
CDR3 protein: CASSPGRDKAFF

V gene: TRBV7-8
clone size: NA
J gene: TRBJ1-1
D gene: TRBD1
CDR3 DNA: TGTGCCAGCAGCCTCAGGGGCAGGGGGGCGAACACTGAAGCTTTCTTT
CDR3 protein: CASSLRGRGANTEAFF

V gene: TRBV7-6
clone size: NA
J gene: TRBJ2-7
D gene: TRBD2
CDR3 DNA: TGTGCCAGCAGCTCCCTAGCGGGGGGATTCCAGGGCGAGCAGTACTTC
CDR3 protein: CASSSLAGGFQGEQYF

V gene: TRBV7-8
clone size: few
J gene: TRBJ1-2
D gene: NA
CDR3 DNA: TGTGCCAGCAGCGAAGACCGGGACTATGGCTACACCTTC
CDR3 protein: CASSEDRDYGYTF

V gene: TRBV2
clone size: NA
J gene: TRBJ2-1
D gene: TRBD1
CDR3 DNA: TGTGCCAGCAGTGGGCAGGGGGCTTACAATGAGCAGTTCTTC
CDR3 protein: CASSGQGAYNEQFF

V gene: TRBV7-3
clone size: NA
J gene: TRBJ2-3
D gene: TRBD1
CDR3 DNA: TGTGCCAGCAGCTCCTTGACAGGGATCGGCACAGATACGCAGTATTTT
CDR3 protein: CASSSLTGIGTDTQYF

V gene: TRBV27
clone size: NA
J gene: TRBJ1-2
D gene: NA
CDR3 DNA: TGTGCCAGCAGTCTACAGGGATCGTCCTATGGCTACACCTTC
CDR3 protein: CASSLQGSSYGYTF

V gene: TRBV7-9
clone size: NA
J gene: TRBJ2-1
D gene: NA
CDR3 DNA: TGTGCCAGCAGAGTAGACGGGAATGAGCAGTTCTTC
CDR3 protein: CASRVDGNEQFF

V gene: TRBV5-1
clone size: NA
J gene: TRBJ2-1
D gene: TRBD1
CDR3 DNA: TGCGCCAGCCGCGTGGGACAGGCCAACAATGAGCAGTTCTTC
CDR3 protein: CASRVGQANNEQFF